Listed below are T cell receptor beta chains from one sample, sequenced in a study of T cell responses to AZD1222 COVID-19 vaccine. Generated by immunoSEQ multiplex PCR, the TCRdb table keeps only in-frame clones and is missing some. The table has just under 90,000 clones, roughly 90% seen once. Source: peripheral blood, taken on day 0 of AZD1222 vaccination. The receptors here all came from an adult in good health. The CDR3 runs from the conserved cysteine through the conserved F or W. The D gene is left open where the match is weak. Size values are once, few and many counts, or a class for expanded clones, and some rows have none.

j_call: TRBJ1-1; d_call: .; v_call: TRBV2; clone_size: .; cdr3_nt: TGTGCCAGCAATCCCGGGGGGAACACTGAAGCTTTCTTT; cdr3_aa: CASNPGGNTEAFF
j_call: TRBJ2-7; d_call: .; v_call: TRBV5-5; clone_size: .; cdr3_nt: TGTGCCAGCAGCTTTTCCGCGGGCGGGGAAGCCTACGAGCAGTACTTC; cdr3_aa: CASSFSAGGEAYEQYF
j_call: TRBJ2-7; d_call: .; v_call: TRBV6-5; clone_size: .; cdr3_nt: TGTGCCAGCAGGAGCCGGGACGTTGAAGGCGAGCAGTACTTC; cdr3_aa: CASRSRDVEGEQYF
j_call: TRBJ2-7; d_call: .; v_call: TRBV13; clone_size: .; cdr3_nt: TGTGCCAGCAGCTTAGGACAGGGTGGCGAGCAGTACTTC; cdr3_aa: CASSLGQGGEQYF
j_call: TRBJ2-5; d_call: TRBD2; v_call: TRBV30; clone_size: .; cdr3_nt: TGTGCCTGGACCCCTAGCGGGAGTGTAGTGACCCAGTACTTC; cdr3_aa: CAWTPSGSVVTQYF
j_call: TRBJ1-2; d_call: .; v_call: TRBV10-3; clone_size: .; cdr3_nt: TGTGCCATCAGTGAGAAAGGGGATGGCTACACCTTC; cdr3_aa: CAISEKGDGYTF
j_call: TRBJ2-7; d_call: TRBD1; v_call: TRBV7-2; clone_size: .; cdr3_nt: TGTGCCAGCAGCCCACGGACAGGGCACGAGCAGTACTTC; cdr3_aa: CASSPRTGHEQYF
j_call: TRBJ2-7; d_call: TRBD1; v_call: TRBV11-2; clone_size: .; cdr3_nt: TGTGCCAGCAGCACAAGAGCTCCGGGACAGGGGAACCACGAGCAGTACTTC; cdr3_aa: CASSTRAPGQGNHEQYF
j_call: TRBJ1-5; d_call: .; v_call: TRBV30; clone_size: .; cdr3_nt: TGTGCCTGGAGTGCGGGGGTGAGCAATCAGCCCCAGCATTTT; cdr3_aa: CAWSAGVSNQPQHF
j_call: TRBJ2-5; d_call: .; v_call: TRBV5-1; clone_size: .; cdr3_nt: TGCGCCAGCAGCTTAAGGGGCCTTCAAGAGACCCAGTACTTC; cdr3_aa: CASSLRGLQETQYF
j_call: TRBJ2-4; d_call: .; v_call: TRBV18; clone_size: once; cdr3_nt: TGTGCCAGCTCACCAAAGCAGGGGAGTACGGCCAAAAACATTCAGTACTTC; cdr3_aa: CASSPKQGSTAKNIQYF
j_call: TRBJ2-7; d_call: TRBD1; v_call: TRBV6-5; clone_size: .; cdr3_nt: TGTGCCAGCACCCCTGAGAGGGACAGATCCTACGAGCAGTACTTC; cdr3_aa: CASTPERDRSYEQYF
j_call: TRBJ1-5; d_call: TRBD1; v_call: TRBV6-6; clone_size: .; cdr3_nt: TGTGCCAGCAGGGGACGGGACAGGGGGATAAATCAGCCCCAGCATTTT; cdr3_aa: CASRGRDRGINQPQHF
j_call: TRBJ1-3; d_call: .; v_call: TRBV30; clone_size: .; cdr3_nt: TGTGCCTGGAGTCCCGACCAGTCCGATGGCACCATATATTTT; cdr3_aa: CAWSPDQSDGTIYF
j_call: TRBJ1-1; d_call: TRBD1; v_call: TRBV4-3; clone_size: .; cdr3_nt: TGCGCCAGCAGCCATGATACGGGACAGAGGATGAACACTGAAGCTTTCTTT; cdr3_aa: CASSHDTGQRMNTEAFF
j_call: TRBJ1-4; d_call: TRBD1; v_call: TRBV2; clone_size: .; cdr3_nt: TGTGCCAGCAGTGGAGACAGGGGGCGCAATCAGGGGAGTGAAAAACTGTTTTTT; cdr3_aa: CASSGDRGRNQGSEKLFF
j_call: TRBJ2-3; d_call: TRBD2; v_call: TRBV29-1; clone_size: .; cdr3_nt: TGCAGCGTGCCGACTAGCGGGAACTGGGTCACAGATACGCAGTATTTT; cdr3_aa: CSVPTSGNWVTDTQYF
j_call: TRBJ1-1; d_call: .; v_call: TRBV28; clone_size: .; cdr3_nt: TGTGCCAGCAGTTTTGGCTTATGGGACACTGAAGCTTTCTTT; cdr3_aa: CASSFGLWDTEAFF
j_call: TRBJ1-5; d_call: TRBD1; v_call: TRBV27; clone_size: .; cdr3_nt: TGTGCCAGCAGTGCGGGGACAGGGGGAAATCAGCCCCAGCATTTT; cdr3_aa: CASSAGTGGNQPQHF
j_call: TRBJ1-2; d_call: .; v_call: TRBV28; clone_size: .; cdr3_nt: TGTGCCAGCAGTTTGAATAGTCCGACCTCCTATGGCTACACCTTC; cdr3_aa: CASSLNSPTSYGYTF
j_call: TRBJ2-1; d_call: TRBD1; v_call: TRBV4-3; clone_size: .; cdr3_nt: TGCGCCAGCAGCCAGAGACCGGGACAGGGGGCTTTGCCCTCCTACAATGAGCAGTTCTTC; cdr3_aa: CASSQRPGQGALPSYNEQFF
j_call: TRBJ2-2; d_call: TRBD1; v_call: TRBV5-1; clone_size: .; cdr3_nt: TGCGCCAGCAGCCTGACAGGGGTGGGCACCGGGGAGCTGTTTTTT; cdr3_aa: CASSLTGVGTGELFF
j_call: TRBJ1-4; d_call: .; v_call: TRBV7-2; clone_size: .; cdr3_nt: TGTGCCAGCAGCTTAGTTCTCCGAACGAGGGCCGCGAATGAAAAACTGTTTTTT; cdr3_aa: CASSLVLRTRAANEKLFF
j_call: TRBJ2-7; d_call: .; v_call: TRBV7-6; clone_size: once; cdr3_nt: TGTGCCAGCAGCTCCCGTGGCCGTAGCTCCTACGAGCAGTACTTC; cdr3_aa: CASSSRGRSSYEQYF
j_call: TRBJ2-2; d_call: TRBD2; v_call: TRBV9; clone_size: .; cdr3_nt: TGTGCCAGCAGCGTTCTCGTCGCGGGAGATCCCGGGGAGCTGTTTTTT; cdr3_aa: CASSVLVAGDPGELFF
j_call: TRBJ2-2; d_call: .; v_call: TRBV5-1; clone_size: .; cdr3_nt: TGCGCCAGCAGCTCGGACATCTTGAACACCGGGGAGCTGTTTTTT; cdr3_aa: CASSSDILNTGELFF
j_call: TRBJ2-7; d_call: TRBD1; v_call: TRBV2; clone_size: few; cdr3_nt: TGTGCCAGCAGTATGGGACAGGGGTACCAGCAGTACTTC; cdr3_aa: CASSMGQGYQQYF
j_call: TRBJ2-7; d_call: TRBD1; v_call: TRBV5-4; clone_size: .; cdr3_nt: TGTGCCAGCAGCAACCGGGACAGCGGATCCTACGAGCAGTACTTC; cdr3_aa: CASSNRDSGSYEQYF
j_call: TRBJ1-5; d_call: TRBD1; v_call: TRBV30; clone_size: once; cdr3_nt: TGTGCCTGGAGTAGGACAGGGGATTTTGGTCCCCAGCATTTT; cdr3_aa: CAWSRTGDFGPQHF
j_call: TRBJ2-2; d_call: TRBD2; v_call: TRBV7-3; clone_size: .; cdr3_nt: TGTGCCAGCAGCAGAAGCGGGAGGTCTACCGGGGAGCTGTTTTTT; cdr3_aa: CASSRSGRSTGELFF
j_call: TRBJ2-7; d_call: TRBD1; v_call: TRBV19; clone_size: .; cdr3_nt: TGTGCCAGTAGTACCACAATGACAGGGAGAATCTCGGGCCCCTACGAGCAGTACTTC; cdr3_aa: CASSTTMTGRISGPYEQYF
j_call: TRBJ2-5; d_call: .; v_call: TRBV11-2; clone_size: .; cdr3_nt: TGTGCCAGCAGAGAAACAGGGGAGACCCAGTACTTC; cdr3_aa: CASRETGETQYF
j_call: TRBJ1-2; d_call: .; v_call: TRBV3-1/TRBV3-2; clone_size: .; cdr3_nt: TGTGCCAGCAGCCAAGATCTGGGGGGGTATGGCTACACCTTC; cdr3_aa: CASSQDLGGYGYTF
j_call: TRBJ2-7; d_call: .; v_call: TRBV25-1; clone_size: .; cdr3_nt: TGTGCCAGCAGTGAGCCGCTCAGGCCCAACGAGCAGTACTTC; cdr3_aa: CASSEPLRPNEQYF
j_call: TRBJ1-1; d_call: .; v_call: TRBV5-6; clone_size: once; cdr3_nt: TGTGCCAGCAGCTTGGTACAACGGGCCGAAGCTTTCTTT; cdr3_aa: CASSLVQRAEAFF
j_call: TRBJ2-7; d_call: TRBD2; v_call: TRBV6-2/TRBV6-3; clone_size: .; cdr3_nt: TGTGCCAGCAGTTACTCCCTAGCGGGAACCTACGAGCAGTACTTC; cdr3_aa: CASSYSLAGTYEQYF
j_call: TRBJ1-2; d_call: .; v_call: TRBV9; clone_size: .; cdr3_nt: TGTGCCAGCAGCCCCCAGGCCAGCCGAAATGGCTACACCTTC; cdr3_aa: CASSPQASRNGYTF
j_call: TRBJ2-5; d_call: TRBD2; v_call: TRBV5-4; clone_size: .; cdr3_nt: TGTGCCAGCAGCTTGAATTCGAGGGGAGGGGAGACCCAGTACTTC; cdr3_aa: CASSLNSRGGETQYF
j_call: TRBJ1-5; d_call: .; v_call: TRBV19; clone_size: .; cdr3_nt: TGTGCCAGTATTGGCGGGGGGAATCAGCCCCAGCATTTT; cdr3_aa: CASIGGGNQPQHF
j_call: TRBJ1-6; d_call: .; v_call: TRBV6-2/TRBV6-3; clone_size: .; cdr3_nt: TGTGCCAGCAGTTCGGAGACAGAGGGATCACCCCTCCACTTT; cdr3_aa: CASSSETEGSPLHF
j_call: TRBJ2-6; d_call: TRBD1; v_call: TRBV7-3; clone_size: .; cdr3_nt: TGTGCCAGCAGTTTAAATCAGGGGGCTGGGGCCAACGTCCTGACTTTC; cdr3_aa: CASSLNQGAGANVLTF
j_call: TRBJ1-6; d_call: TRBD1; v_call: TRBV28; clone_size: .; cdr3_nt: TGTGCCAGCAGTTTATCGGACAGGGATGGTTCACCCCTCCACTTT; cdr3_aa: CASSLSDRDGSPLHF
j_call: TRBJ1-5; d_call: .; v_call: TRBV2; clone_size: .; cdr3_nt: TGTGCCAGCGACACTAGGAGGCAGCCCCAGCATTTT; cdr3_aa: CASDTRRQPQHF
j_call: TRBJ1-3; d_call: TRBD1; v_call: TRBV7-9; clone_size: .; cdr3_nt: TGTGCCAGCAGATCTCGGGGGACAGGGGCGACTGGAAACACCATATATTTT; cdr3_aa: CASRSRGTGATGNTIYF
j_call: TRBJ2-5; d_call: .; v_call: TRBV20-1; clone_size: once; cdr3_nt: TGCAGTGCTAGTTTCATCTGGACGCAAGAGACCCAGTACTTC; cdr3_aa: CSASFIWTQETQYF
j_call: TRBJ2-5; d_call: .; v_call: TRBV18; clone_size: .; cdr3_nt: TGTGCCAGCTCACCGATACCACAAGAGACCCAGTACTTC; cdr3_aa: CASSPIPQETQYF
j_call: TRBJ2-7; d_call: .; v_call: TRBV27; clone_size: once; cdr3_nt: TGTGCCAGCAGGCACAGGACTGCACGTCCGTACGAGCAGTACTTC; cdr3_aa: CASRHRTARPYEQYF
j_call: TRBJ2-5; d_call: .; v_call: TRBV4-2; clone_size: .; cdr3_nt: TGTGCCAGCAGCCTTGGACAACTCCAAGAGACCCAGTACTTC; cdr3_aa: CASSLGQLQETQYF
j_call: TRBJ1-4; d_call: TRBD1; v_call: TRBV15; clone_size: .; cdr3_nt: TGTGCCACCAGCCCCGGACAGGGAGGGGAAAAACTGTTTTTT; cdr3_aa: CATSPGQGGEKLFF
j_call: TRBJ2-3; d_call: .; v_call: TRBV27; clone_size: .; cdr3_nt: TGTGCCAGCAAACTCCGAGGAGTGAGGGGCACAGATACGCAGTATTTT; cdr3_aa: CASKLRGVRGTDTQYF
j_call: TRBJ1-2; d_call: TRBD1; v_call: TRBV28; clone_size: .; cdr3_nt: TGTGCCAGCTTGGAGTCCCTCCGACAGGGAAGGAACTATGGCTACACCTTC; cdr3_aa: CASLESLRQGRNYGYTF
j_call: TRBJ2-1; d_call: TRBD2; v_call: TRBV5-1; clone_size: .; cdr3_nt: TGCGCCAGCAGCCAAGATTCGACTAGCGGGAGGCCCAATGAGCAGTTCTTC; cdr3_aa: CASSQDSTSGRPNEQFF